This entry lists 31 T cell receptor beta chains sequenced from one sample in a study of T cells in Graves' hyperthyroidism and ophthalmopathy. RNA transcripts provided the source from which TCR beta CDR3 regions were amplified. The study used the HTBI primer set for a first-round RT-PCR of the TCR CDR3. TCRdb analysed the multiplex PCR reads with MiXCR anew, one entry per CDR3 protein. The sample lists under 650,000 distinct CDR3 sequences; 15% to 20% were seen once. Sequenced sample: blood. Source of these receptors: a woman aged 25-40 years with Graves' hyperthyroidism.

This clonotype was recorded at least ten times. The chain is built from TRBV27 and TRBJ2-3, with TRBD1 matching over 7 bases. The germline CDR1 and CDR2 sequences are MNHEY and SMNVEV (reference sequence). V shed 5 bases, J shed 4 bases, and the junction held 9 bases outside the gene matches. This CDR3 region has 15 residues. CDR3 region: CASSRQGVFSDTQYF. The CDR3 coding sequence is TGTGCCAGCAGTAGACAGGGTGTGTTTTCAGATACGCAGTATTTT.

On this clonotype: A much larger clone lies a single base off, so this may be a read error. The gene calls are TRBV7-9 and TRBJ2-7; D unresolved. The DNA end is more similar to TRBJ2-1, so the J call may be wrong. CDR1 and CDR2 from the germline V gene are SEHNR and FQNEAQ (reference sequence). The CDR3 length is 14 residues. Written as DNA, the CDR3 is TGTGCCAGCAGCCACCCTGACGGGCCTTACGAGCAGTTCTTC. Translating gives CASSHPDGPYEQFF.

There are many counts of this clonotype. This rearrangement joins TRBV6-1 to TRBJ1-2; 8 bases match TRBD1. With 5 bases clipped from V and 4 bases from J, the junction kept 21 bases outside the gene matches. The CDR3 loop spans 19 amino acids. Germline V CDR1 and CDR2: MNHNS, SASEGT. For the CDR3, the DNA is TGTGCCAGCAGTTCCTTGGCGGGTGGACAGGGCCCCAGACTCTATGGCTACACCTTC. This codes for CASSSLAGGQGPRLYGYTF.

CDR3 region: CASSPPYGEGNEQFF. DNA for the CDR3: TGTGCCAGTAGTCCCCCTTATGGGGAGGGCAATGAGCAGTTCTTC. The genes are TRBV19 and TRBJ2-1; the match to TRBD2 covers 7 bases. This CDR3 region has 15 residues. Germline V CDR1 and CDR2: LNHDA, SQIVND (reference sequence). The junction had 10 bases not matched to a gene; V was cut back by 5 bases and J by 6 bases.

In nucleotides, the CDR3 is TGCGCCAGCAGCCAAGACCGGCAGAACACTGAAGCTTTCTTT. Protein sequence: CASSQDRQNTEAFF. The chain employs TRBV4-3 and TRBJ1-1; no definite D call. V was shortened by 0 bases and J by 1 base, with 6 bases between the two germline ends. The germline CDR1 and CDR2 sequences are LGHNA and YSLEER. The CDR3 extends over 14 amino acids.

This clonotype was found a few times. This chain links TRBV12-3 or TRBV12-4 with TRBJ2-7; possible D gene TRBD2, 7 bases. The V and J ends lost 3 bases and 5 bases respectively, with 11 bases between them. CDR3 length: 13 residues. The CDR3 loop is CASSLGGADEQYF. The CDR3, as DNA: TGTGCCAGCAGTTTGGGGGGGGCCGACGAGCAGTACTTC.

CDR3 sequence: CASSLPPPETQYF. In DNA, the CDR3 is TGCGCCAGCAGCTTGCCCCCCCCAGAGACCCAGTACTTC. The V gene is TRBV5-1, the J gene TRBJ2-5; D remains ambiguous. Trimming cost V 1 base and J 4 bases, with 8 bases left between them. The CDR3 has 13 residues. CDR1 is SGHRS, CDR2 YFSETQ, per germline.

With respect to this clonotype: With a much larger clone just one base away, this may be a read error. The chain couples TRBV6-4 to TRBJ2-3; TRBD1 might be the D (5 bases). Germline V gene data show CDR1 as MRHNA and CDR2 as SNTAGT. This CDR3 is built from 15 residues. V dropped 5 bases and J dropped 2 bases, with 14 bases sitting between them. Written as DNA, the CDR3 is TGTGCCAGCAGTTATCAGGGCCTCCCCACAGATACGCAGTATTTT. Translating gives CASSYQGLPTDTQYF.

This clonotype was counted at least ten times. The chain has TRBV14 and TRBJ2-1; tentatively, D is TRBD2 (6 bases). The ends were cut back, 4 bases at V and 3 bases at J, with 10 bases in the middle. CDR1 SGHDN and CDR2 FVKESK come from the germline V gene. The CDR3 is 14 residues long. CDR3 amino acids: CASSLTGLYNEQFF. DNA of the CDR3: TGTGCCAGCAGCCTAACGGGACTCTACAATGAGCAGTTCTTC. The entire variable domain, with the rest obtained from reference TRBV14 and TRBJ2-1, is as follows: EAGVTQFPSHSVIEKGQTVTLRCDPISGHDNLYWYRRVMGKEIKFLLHFVKESKQDESGMPNNRFLAERTGGTYSTLKVQPAELEDSGVYFCASSLTGLYNEQFFGPGTRLTVL.

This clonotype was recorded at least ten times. The CDR3 bases are TGTGCCAGCAGCGAGAGTGGGTTCCGCGATGAGCAGTTCTTC. Translated, it gives CASSESGFRDEQFF. The chain is built from TRBV7-2 and TRBJ2-1; no reliable D call. CDR1 is SGHTA, CDR2 FQGNSA, per germline. The CDR3 sequence is 14 residues long. The V gene lost 5 bases and the J gene lost 8 bases, with 16 bases spanning the gap.

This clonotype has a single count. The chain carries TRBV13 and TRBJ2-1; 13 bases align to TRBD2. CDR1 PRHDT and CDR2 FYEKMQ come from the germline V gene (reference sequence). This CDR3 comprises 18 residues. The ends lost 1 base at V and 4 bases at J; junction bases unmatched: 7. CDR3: CASSLELAGGPGYNEQFF. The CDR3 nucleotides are TGTGCCAGCAGCTTAGAACTAGCGGGAGGGCCGGGATACAATGAGCAGTTCTTC.

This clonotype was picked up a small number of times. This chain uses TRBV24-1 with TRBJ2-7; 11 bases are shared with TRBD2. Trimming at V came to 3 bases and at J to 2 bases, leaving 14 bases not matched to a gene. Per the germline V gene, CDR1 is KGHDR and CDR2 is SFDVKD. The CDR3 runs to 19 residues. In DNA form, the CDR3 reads TGTGCCACCAGTGATGCCCCCGCCGGGACTAGCGGTAACCCCTACGAGCAGTACTTC. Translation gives CATSDAPAGTSGNPYEQYF.

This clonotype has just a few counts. The CDR3 is CSASETSAGELFF. For the CDR3, the DNA is TGCAGTGCTAGTGAGACTAGCGCCGGGGAGCTGTTTTTT. The V and J genes are TRBV20-1 and TRBJ2-2; TRBD2 agrees at 8 bases. Germline V gene sequence: CDR1 DFQATT, CDR2 SNEGSKA (reference sequence). V lost 3 bases to trimming and J lost 6 bases; unmatched junction nucleotides: 3. This CDR3 is built from 13 residues.

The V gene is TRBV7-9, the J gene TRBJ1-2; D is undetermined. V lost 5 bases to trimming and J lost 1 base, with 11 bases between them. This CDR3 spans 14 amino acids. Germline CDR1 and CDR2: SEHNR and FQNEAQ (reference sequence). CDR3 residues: CASSQRTGNYGYTF. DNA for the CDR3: TGTGCCAGCAGCCAAAGGACGGGTAACTATGGCTACACCTTC.

For the CDR3, the DNA is TGTGCCTGGACCTACGGACTAGCGGGGATTAATGAGCAGTTCTTC. Translating it yields CAWTYGLAGINEQFF. The rearrangement uses TRBV30 and TRBJ2-1; 12 nucleotides match TRBD2. With V trimmed by 4 bases and J by 7 bases, 8 bases remained unmatched. This CDR3 region has 15 residues. Germline CDR1 GTSNPN, CDR2 SVGIG (reference sequence).

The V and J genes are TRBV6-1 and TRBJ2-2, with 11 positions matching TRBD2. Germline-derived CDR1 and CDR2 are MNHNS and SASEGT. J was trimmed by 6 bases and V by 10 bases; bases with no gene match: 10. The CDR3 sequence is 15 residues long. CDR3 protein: CAIKLAGVVAGELFF. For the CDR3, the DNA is TGTGCCATCAAACTAGCGGGAGTGGTAGCCGGGGAGCTGTTTTTT.

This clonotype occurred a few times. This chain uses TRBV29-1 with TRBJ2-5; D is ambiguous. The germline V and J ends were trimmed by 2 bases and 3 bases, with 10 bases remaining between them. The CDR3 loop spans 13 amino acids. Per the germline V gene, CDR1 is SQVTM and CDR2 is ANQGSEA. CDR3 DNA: TGCAGCGTTGAAAGGTCTGTTGAAGAGACCCAGTACTTC. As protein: CSVERSVEETQYF.

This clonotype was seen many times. CDR3 sequence (DNA): TGTGCCAGCAGCGAGGGACTAGCGGGGGGAGGTCAAGAGACCCAGTACTTC. This gives the protein CASSEGLAGGGQETQYF. V and J are TRBV11-2 and TRBJ2-5; 15 bases align to TRBD2. This CDR3 comprises 17 residues. CDR1 is SGHAT and CDR2 is FQNNGV in the germline V gene. V lost 5 bases to trimming and J lost 2 bases; unmatched junction nucleotides: 6.

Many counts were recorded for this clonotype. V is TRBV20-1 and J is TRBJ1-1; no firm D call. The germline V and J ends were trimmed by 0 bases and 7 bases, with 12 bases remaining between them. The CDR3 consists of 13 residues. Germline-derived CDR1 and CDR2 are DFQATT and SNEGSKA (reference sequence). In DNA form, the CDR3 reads TGCAGTGCTAGAGATCGGCGCGGTTTTGAAGCTTTCTTT. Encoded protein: CSARDRRGFEAFF.

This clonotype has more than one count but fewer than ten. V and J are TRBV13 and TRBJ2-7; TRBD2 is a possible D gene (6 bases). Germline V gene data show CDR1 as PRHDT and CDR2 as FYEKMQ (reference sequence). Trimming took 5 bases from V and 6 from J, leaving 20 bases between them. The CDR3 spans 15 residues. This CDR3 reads CASSDLAGPEGEQYF. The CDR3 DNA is TGTGCCAGCAGCGACTTGGCGGGACCCGAAGGCGAGCAGTACTTC.

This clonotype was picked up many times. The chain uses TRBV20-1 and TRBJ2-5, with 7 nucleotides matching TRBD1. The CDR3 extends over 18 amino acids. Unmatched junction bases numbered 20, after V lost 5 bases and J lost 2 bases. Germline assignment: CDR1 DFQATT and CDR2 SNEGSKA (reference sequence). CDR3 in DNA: TGCAGTGCTGACCTTTACAATGACCGGGACAGAAGTCAAGAGACCCAGTACTTC. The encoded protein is CSADLYNDRDRSQETQYF.

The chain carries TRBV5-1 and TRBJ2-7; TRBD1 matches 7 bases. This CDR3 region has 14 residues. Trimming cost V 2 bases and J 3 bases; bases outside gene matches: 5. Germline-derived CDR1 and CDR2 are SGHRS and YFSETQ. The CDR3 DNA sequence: TGCGCCAGCAGCTTCTCGACAGGGAGCTACGAGCAGTACTTC. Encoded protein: CASSFSTGSYEQYF.

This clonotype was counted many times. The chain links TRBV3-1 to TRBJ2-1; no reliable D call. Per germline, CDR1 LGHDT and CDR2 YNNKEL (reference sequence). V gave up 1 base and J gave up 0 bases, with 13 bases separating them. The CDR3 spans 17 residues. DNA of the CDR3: TGTGCCAGCAGCCAAGGTACGGCGGTAAGCTCCTACAATGAGCAGTTCTTC. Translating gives CASSQGTAVSSYNEQFF.

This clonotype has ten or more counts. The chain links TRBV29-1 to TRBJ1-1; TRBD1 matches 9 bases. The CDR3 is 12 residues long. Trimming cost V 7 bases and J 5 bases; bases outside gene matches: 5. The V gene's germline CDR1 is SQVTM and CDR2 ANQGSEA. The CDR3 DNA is TGCAGCGGTGACAGGGGGGTGACTGAAGCTTTCTTT. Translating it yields CSGDRGVTEAFF.

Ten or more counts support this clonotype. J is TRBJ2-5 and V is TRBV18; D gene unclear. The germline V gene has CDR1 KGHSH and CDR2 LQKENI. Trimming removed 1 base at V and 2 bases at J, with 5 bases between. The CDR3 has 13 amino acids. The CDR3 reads CASSPRKQETQYF. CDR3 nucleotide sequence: TGTGCCAGCTCACCACGAAAACAAGAGACCCAGTACTTC.

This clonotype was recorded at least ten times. CDR3 nucleotides: TGTGCCAGCACCCGGGGAGGGACTACTAACTATGGCTACACCTTC. It is translated as CASTRGGTTNYGYTF. This sequence joins TRBV4-2 and TRBJ1-2, with D possibly TRBD1 on 5 matching bases. CDR1 and CDR2 from the germline V gene are LGHNA and YNFKEQ. The CDR3 extends over 15 amino acids. V lost 7 bases and J 0 bases, leaving 15 bases between the germline ends.

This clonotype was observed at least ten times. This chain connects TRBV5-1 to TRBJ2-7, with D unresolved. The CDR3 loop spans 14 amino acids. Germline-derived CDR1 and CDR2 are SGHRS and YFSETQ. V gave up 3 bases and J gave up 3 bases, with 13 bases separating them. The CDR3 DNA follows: TGCGCCAGCAGCTCAACCGGGCTCCTCTACGAGCAGTACTTC. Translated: CASSSTGLLYEQYF.

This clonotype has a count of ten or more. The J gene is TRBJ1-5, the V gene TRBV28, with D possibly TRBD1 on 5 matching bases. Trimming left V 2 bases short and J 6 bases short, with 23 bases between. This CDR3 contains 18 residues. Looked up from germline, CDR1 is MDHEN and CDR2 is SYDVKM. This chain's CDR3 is CASSLVVIGGGGSQPQHF. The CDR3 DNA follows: TGTGCCAGCAGTTTAGTGGTAATTGGGGGGGGAGGGAGTCAGCCCCAGCATTTT.

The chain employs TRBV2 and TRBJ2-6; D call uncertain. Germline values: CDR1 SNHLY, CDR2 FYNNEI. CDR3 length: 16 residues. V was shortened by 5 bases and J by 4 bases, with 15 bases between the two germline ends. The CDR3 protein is CASSNKQRAGANVLTF. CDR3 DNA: TGTGCCAGCAGTAATAAGCAGCGTGCCGGGGCCAACGTCCTGACTTTC.

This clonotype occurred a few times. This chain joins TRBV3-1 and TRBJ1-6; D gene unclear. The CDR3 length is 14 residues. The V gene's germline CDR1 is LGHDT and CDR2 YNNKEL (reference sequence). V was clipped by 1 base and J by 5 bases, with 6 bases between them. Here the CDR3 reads CASSQGGDNSPLHF. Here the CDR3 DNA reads TGTGCCAGCAGCCAAGGGGGTGATAATTCACCCCTCCACTTT.

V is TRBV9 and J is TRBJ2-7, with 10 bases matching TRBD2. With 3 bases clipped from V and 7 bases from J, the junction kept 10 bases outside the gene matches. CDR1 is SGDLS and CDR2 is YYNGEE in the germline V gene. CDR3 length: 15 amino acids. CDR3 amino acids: CASSAVAGGLGEQYF. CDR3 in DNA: TGTGCCAGCAGCGCGGTAGCGGGAGGCTTGGGGGAGCAGTACTTC.